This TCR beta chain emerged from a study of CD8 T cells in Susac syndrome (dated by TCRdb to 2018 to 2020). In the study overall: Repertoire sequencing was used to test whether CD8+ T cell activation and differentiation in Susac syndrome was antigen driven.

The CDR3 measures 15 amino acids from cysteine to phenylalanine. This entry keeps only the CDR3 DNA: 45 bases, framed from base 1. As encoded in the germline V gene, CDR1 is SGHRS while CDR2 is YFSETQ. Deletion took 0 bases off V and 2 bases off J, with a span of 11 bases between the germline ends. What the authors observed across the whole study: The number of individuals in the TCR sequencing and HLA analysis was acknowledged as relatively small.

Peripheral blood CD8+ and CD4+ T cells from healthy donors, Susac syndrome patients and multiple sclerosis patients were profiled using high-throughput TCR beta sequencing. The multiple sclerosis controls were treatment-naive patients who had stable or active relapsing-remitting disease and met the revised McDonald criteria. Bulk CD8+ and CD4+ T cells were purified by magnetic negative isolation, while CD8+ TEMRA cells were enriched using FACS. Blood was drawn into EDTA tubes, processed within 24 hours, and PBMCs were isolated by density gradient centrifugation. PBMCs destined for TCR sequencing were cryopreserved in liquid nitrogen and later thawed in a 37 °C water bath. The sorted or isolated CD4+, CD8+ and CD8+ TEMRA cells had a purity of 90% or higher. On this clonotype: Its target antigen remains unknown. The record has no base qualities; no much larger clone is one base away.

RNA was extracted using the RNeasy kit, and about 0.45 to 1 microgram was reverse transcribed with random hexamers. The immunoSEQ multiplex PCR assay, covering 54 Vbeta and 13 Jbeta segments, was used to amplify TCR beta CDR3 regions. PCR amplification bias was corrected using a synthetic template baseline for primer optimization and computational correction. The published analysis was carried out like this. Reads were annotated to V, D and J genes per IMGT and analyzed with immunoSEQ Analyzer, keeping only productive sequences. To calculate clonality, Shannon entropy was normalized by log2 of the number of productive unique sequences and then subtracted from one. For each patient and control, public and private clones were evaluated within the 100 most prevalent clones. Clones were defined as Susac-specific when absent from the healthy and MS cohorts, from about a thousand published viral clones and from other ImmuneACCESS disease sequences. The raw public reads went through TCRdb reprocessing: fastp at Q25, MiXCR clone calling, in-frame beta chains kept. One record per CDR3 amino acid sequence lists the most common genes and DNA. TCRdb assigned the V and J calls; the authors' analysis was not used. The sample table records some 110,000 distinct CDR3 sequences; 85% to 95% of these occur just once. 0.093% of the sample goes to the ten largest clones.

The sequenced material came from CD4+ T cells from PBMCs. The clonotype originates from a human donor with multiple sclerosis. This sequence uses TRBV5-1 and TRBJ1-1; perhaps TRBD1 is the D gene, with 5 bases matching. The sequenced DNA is TGCGCCAGCAGCTTGGTCGGGGGAATTAACACTGAAGCTTTCTTT. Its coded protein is CASSLVGGINTEAFF.